This T cell receptor beta chain was captured by sequencing in a study of T cells after yellow fever vaccination. This clonotype was seen repeatedly, ten times or more. This CDR3 has 13 amino acids. The germline V and J ends were trimmed by 7 bases and 3 bases, with 15 bases remaining between them. In germline, CDR1 is SQVTM, CDR2 ANQGSEA. TCRdb analysed the 5' RACE reads with MiXCR anew, one entry per CDR3 protein. The table records 30,000 or so distinct CDR3 sequences, approximately 6.5% of them present only once. The TCR was taken from a man under 40 who received the YFV17D yellow fever vaccine. The sample consisted of PBMCs, either bulk or a sorted T-cell subset (CD4+, CD8+, memory, or dextramer-sorted; not recorded which), taken on the day of the yellow fever booster vaccination. This chain connects TRBV29-1 to TRBJ1-2, with D possibly matching TRBD1 (5 bases). CDR3 residues: CSGGADNDYGYTF. The DNA for the CDR3 is TGCAGCGGAGGGGCGGATAATGACTATGGCTACACCTTC.